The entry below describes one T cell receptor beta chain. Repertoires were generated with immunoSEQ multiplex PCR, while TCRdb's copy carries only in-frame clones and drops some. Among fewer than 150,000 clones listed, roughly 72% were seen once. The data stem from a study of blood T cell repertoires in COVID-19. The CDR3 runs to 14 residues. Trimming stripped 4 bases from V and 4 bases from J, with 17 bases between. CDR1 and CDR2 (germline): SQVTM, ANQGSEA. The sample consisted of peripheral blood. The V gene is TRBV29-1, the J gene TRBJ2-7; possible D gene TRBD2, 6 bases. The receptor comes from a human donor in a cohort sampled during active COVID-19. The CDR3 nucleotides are TGCAGCGTTGCAGGCGGGGCCTACCGTTACGAGCAGTACTTC. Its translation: CSVAGGAYRYEQYF.